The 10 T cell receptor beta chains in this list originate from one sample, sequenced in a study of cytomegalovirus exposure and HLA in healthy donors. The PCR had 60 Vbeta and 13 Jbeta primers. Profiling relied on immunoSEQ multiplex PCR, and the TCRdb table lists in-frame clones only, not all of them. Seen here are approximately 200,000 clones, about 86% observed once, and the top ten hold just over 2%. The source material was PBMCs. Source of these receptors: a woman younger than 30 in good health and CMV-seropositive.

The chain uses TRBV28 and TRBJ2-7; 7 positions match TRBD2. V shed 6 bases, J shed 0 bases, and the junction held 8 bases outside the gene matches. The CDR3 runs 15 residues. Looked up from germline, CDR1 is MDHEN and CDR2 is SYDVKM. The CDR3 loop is CASSSSSGISYEQYF. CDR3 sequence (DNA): TGTGCCAGCAGCTCGTCGAGCGGGATCTCCTACGAGCAGTACTTC.

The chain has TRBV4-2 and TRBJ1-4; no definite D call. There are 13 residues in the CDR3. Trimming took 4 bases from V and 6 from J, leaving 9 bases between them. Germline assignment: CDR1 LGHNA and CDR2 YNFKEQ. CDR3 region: CASSPVQDEKLFF. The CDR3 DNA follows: TGTGCCAGCAGCCCGGTTCAGGATGAAAAACTGTTTTTT.

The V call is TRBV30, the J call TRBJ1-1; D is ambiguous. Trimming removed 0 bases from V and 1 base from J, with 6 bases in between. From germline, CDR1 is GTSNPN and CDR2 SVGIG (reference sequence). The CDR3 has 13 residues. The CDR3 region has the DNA TGTGCCTGGAGTGTTGCTACGAACACTGAAGCTTTCTTT. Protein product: CAWSVATNTEAFF.

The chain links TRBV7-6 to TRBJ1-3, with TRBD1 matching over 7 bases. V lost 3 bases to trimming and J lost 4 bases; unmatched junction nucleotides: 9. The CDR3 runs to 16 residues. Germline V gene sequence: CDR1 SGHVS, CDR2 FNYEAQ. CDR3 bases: TGTGCCAGCAGCTTTTCACAGGGGTTATCGGGAAACACCATATATTTT. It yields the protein CASSFSQGLSGNTIYF.

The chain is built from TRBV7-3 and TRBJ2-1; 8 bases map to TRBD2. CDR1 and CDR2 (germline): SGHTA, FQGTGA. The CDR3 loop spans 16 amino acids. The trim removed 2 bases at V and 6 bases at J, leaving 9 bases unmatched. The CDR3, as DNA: TGTGCCAGCAGCTTATCTCGGCGGGGGGACGGCAATGAGCAGTTCTTC. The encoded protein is CASSLSRRGDGNEQFF.

CDR3 nucleotides: TGTGCCAGCTCACCACGGCTAGCGGGAGGCTCCTACAATGAGCAGTTCTTC. Translating gives CASSPRLAGGSYNEQFF. V usage is TRBV18 and J usage is TRBJ2-1; 11 bases align to TRBD2. CDR3 length: 17 residues. J gave up 0 bases and V 1 base, and 2 bases lay outside the gene matches. In germline, CDR1 is KGHSH, CDR2 LQKENI. Full variable domain (outside the CDR3, taken from reference TRBV18 and TRBJ2-1): NAGVMQNPRHLVRRRGQEARLRCSPMKGHSHVYWYRQLPEEGLKFMVYLQKENIIDESGMPKERFSAEFPKEGPSILRIQQVVRGDSAAYFCASSPRLAGGSYNEQFFGPGTRLTVL.

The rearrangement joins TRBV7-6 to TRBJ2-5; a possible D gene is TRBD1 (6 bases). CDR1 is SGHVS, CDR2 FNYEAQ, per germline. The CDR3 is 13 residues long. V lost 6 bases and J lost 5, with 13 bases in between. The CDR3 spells CASSSQGRETQYF. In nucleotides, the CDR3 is TGTGCCAGCAGTTCTCAGGGGCGGGAGACCCAGTACTTC. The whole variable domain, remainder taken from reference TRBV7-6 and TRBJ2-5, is GAGVSQSPRYKVTKRGQDVALRCDPISGHVSLYWYRQALGQGPEFLTYFNYEAQQDKSGLPNDRFSAERPEGSISTLTIQRTEQRDSAMYRCASSSQGRETQYFGPGTRLLVL.

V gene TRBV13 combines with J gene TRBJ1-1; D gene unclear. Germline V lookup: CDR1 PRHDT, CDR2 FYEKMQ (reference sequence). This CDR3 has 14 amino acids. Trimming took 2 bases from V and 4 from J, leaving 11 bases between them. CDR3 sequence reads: CASSLQPRGTEAFF. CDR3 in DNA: TGTGCCAGCAGCTTACAACCTCGGGGCACTGAAGCTTTCTTT.

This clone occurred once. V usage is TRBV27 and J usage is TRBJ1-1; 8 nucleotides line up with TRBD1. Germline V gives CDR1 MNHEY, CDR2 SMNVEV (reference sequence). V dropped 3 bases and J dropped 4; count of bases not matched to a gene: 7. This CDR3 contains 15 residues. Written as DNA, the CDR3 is TGTGCCAGCAGTTTTACAGGGGGTAGGTCCACTGAAGCTTTCTTT. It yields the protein CASSFTGGRSTEAFF.

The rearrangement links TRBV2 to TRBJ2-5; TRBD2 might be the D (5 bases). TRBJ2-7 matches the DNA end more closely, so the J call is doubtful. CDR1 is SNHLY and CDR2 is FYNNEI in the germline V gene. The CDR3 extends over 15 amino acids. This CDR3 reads CASSEGSGGMYEQYF. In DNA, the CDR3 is TGTGCCAGCAGTGAAGGCTCAGGAGGCATGTACGAGCAGTACTTC.